The next 17 T cell receptor beta chains were all read from a single sample in a study of blood T cell repertoires in COVID-19. TCRdb's copy holds only in-frame clones and misses some; the assay was immunoSEQ multiplex PCR. The sample carries over 130,000 clones, roughly four fifths recorded once. The sample comprised peripheral blood. These receptors all stem from a woman older than 75 with active or convalescent COVID-19.

This rearrangement joins TRBV2 to TRBJ2-3, with TRBD2 matching over 9 bases. The CDR3 consists of 15 residues. Germline trimming cut 2 bases from V and 4 bases from J; bases unmatched to any gene: 4. CDR1 and CDR2 from the germline V gene are SNHLY and FYNNEI. The CDR3 here is CASSEWRGGPDTQYF. Written as DNA, the CDR3 is TGTGCCAGCAGTGAATGGCGGGGGGGCCCAGATACGCAGTATTTT.

The rearrangement uses TRBV5-1 and TRBJ2-7, with 7 bases lining up with TRBD2. Germline V gives CDR1 SGHRS, CDR2 YFSETQ. The CDR3 has 16 amino acids. The trim removed 0 bases at V and 3 bases at J, leaving 9 bases unmatched. CDR3 protein: CASSLGGGQAFYEQYF. In nucleotides, the CDR3 is TGCGCCAGCAGCTTGGGCGGGGGTCAGGCTTTCTACGAGCAGTACTTC. The full variable domain, completed using reference TRBV5-1 and TRBJ2-7, is KAGVTQTPRYLIKTRGQQVTLSCSPISGHRSVSWYQQTPGQGLQFLFEYFSETQRNKGNFPGRFSGRQFSNSRSEMNVSTLELGDSALYLCASSLGGGQAFYEQYFGPGTRLTVT.

The chain carries TRBV5-1 and TRBJ2-5; a possible D gene is TRBD2 (5 bases). CDR3 length equals 13 residues. Trimming pared 0 bases from V and 3 bases from J, leaving 6 bases between. Germline-derived CDR1 and CDR2 are SGHRS and YFSETQ. The CDR3 here is CASSLGTEETQYF. In DNA, the CDR3 is TGCGCCAGCAGCTTGGGGACTGAAGAGACCCAGTACTTC.

J is TRBJ1-2 and V is TRBV29-1, with D tentatively TRBD1 (6 bases). Trimming stripped 4 bases from V and 3 bases from J, with 12 bases between. From germline, CDR1 is SQVTM and CDR2 ANQGSEA. The CDR3 spans 13 residues. The CDR3 DNA sequence: TGCAGCGTTGCTGGACAGACGTACTATGGCTACACCTTC. Its translation: CSVAGQTYYGYTF.

The chain combines TRBV5-6 with TRBJ2-6; D is undetermined. CDR1 is SGHDT, CDR2 YYEEEE, per germline. The ends were cut back, 4 bases at V and 4 bases at J, with 15 bases in the middle. This CDR3 region has 16 residues. CDR3 in amino acids: CASSHAGRAGANVLTF. CDR3 nucleotide sequence: TGTGCCAGCAGCCACGCCGGTCGTGCAGGGGCCAACGTCCTGACTTTC.

The rearrangement joins TRBV13 to TRBJ2-5; the D gene is possibly TRBD1 (6 bases). The CDR3 runs to 15 residues. The germline gives CDR1 PRHDT, CDR2 FYEKMQ (reference sequence). The germline V and J ends were trimmed by 5 bases and 7 bases, with 20 bases remaining between them. In DNA form, the CDR3 reads TGTGCCAGCAGCGAGGGGGTAGCCAGATTTGGGACCCAGTACTTC. This sequence encodes CASSEGVARFGTQYF.

With respect to this clone: An end of the junction differs from the germline gene, which may be a read error. The chain has TRBV6-1 and TRBJ1-2; D remains unclear. Germline V lookup: CDR1 MNHNS, CDR2 SASEGT. The CDR3 runs to 15 residues. The CDR3 here is CASTEVSTKNYGYTF. CDR3 in DNA: TGTGCCAGCACTGAAGTCTCTACGAAAAACTATGGCTACACCTTC.

V usage is TRBV2 and J usage is TRBJ2-3, with 12 bases that match TRBD1. Germline loops: CDR1 SNHLY, CDR2 FYNNEI. The CDR3 is made up of 15 amino acids. Germline trimming cut 7 bases from V and 7 bases from J; bases unmatched to any gene: 9. CDR3 protein: CASTQGQGAQNTQYF. CDR3 nucleotides: TGTGCCAGCACTCAGGGACAGGGGGCGCAAAATACGCAGTATTTT.

The chain recombines TRBV6-6 with TRBJ1-1; D perhaps matches TRBD1 (6 bases). There are 14 residues in the CDR3. The V and J ends lost 5 bases and 1 base respectively, with 11 bases between them. Germline V gene lookup returns CDR1 MNHNY and CDR2 SVGAGI (reference sequence). The DNA for the CDR3 is TGTGCCAGCAGTACACAGGGTTCGAACACTGAAGCTTTCTTT. Translated, it gives CASSTQGSNTEAFF.

In this sample, this clone turned up once. The chain recombines TRBV2 with TRBJ2-3, with 7 bases fitting TRBD1. J lost 2 bases, V lost 6 bases, and 8 bases had no gene match. The CDR3 sequence is 15 residues long. CDR1 and CDR2 from the germline V gene are SNHLY and FYNNEI. Written as DNA, the CDR3 is TGTGCCAGCAGAGAGACAGGGCGCCTCACAGATACGCAGTATTTT. It yields the protein CASRETGRLTDTQYF.

This chain connects TRBV6-5 to TRBJ2-1; TRBD2 matches at 8 bases. Per germline, CDR1 MNHEY and CDR2 SVGAGI. CDR3 length: 14 amino acids. J was trimmed by 8 bases and V by 6 bases; bases with no gene match: 9. Written as DNA, the CDR3 is TGTGCCAGCAGGGACCCCGGGGGGGCGTATGAGCAGTTCTTC. As protein: CASRDPGGAYEQFF.

This chain joins TRBV9 and TRBJ2-4; D possibly corresponds to TRBD2 (7 bases). The CDR3 is 13 amino acids. CDR1 and CDR2 (germline): SGDLS, YYNGEE. V was trimmed by 4 bases and J by 6 bases, leaving 11 bases between them. The CDR3 DNA reads TGTGCCAGCAGCCGGGGGGCAGGAAACATTCAGTACTTC. It specifies CASSRGAGNIQYF.

This clone was found many times. The chain is built from TRBV7-8 and TRBJ2-2; 9 nucleotides match TRBD1. The V gene end was trimmed by 2 bases and the J gene end by 4 bases; junction bases not matched to a gene: 2. There are 15 residues in the CDR3. Per germline, CDR1 SGHVS and CDR2 FQNEAQ. The CDR3 bases are TGTGCCAGCAGCTTACGGGACAGGGTCACCGGGGAGCTGTTTTTT. Amino acid sequence: CASSLRDRVTGELFF. The whole variable domain, remainder taken from reference TRBV7-8 and TRBJ2-2, is GAGVSQSPRYKVAKRGQDVALRCDPISGHVSLFWYQQALGQGPEFLTYFQNEAQLDKSGLPSDRFFAERPEGSVSTLKIQRTQQEDSAVYLCASSLRDRVTGELFFGEGSRLTVL.

V usage is TRBV30 and J usage is TRBJ1-1, with a tentative D call TRBD1 (5 bases). V lost 2 bases and J 0 bases, leaving 13 bases between the germline ends. Germline V gives CDR1 GTSNPN, CDR2 SVGIG (reference sequence). The CDR3 length is 15 residues. The CDR3 DNA reads as TGTGCCTGGAGTAACTCGGGACTCCTGAACACTGAAGCTTTCTTT. The encoded protein is CAWSNSGLLNTEAFF.

The chain couples TRBV7-6 to TRBJ1-3; D unresolved. The CDR3 consists of 15 residues. Trimming took off 5 bases at V and 2 bases at J, with 13 bases between the two ends. The V gene's germline CDR1 is SGHVS and CDR2 FNYEAQ. DNA for the CDR3: TGTGCCAGCAGCGAAATACTCGGGACTGGAAACACCATATATTTT. Translating gives CASSEILGTGNTIYF.

This sequence joins TRBV6-2 or TRBV6-3 and TRBJ2-3, with a tentative D call TRBD2 (5 bases). The CDR3 spans 15 residues. Germline V gene data show CDR1 as MNHEY and CDR2 as SVGEGT. The V end lost 5 bases, the J end lost 0 bases, and 12 bases lay between the germline ends. CDR3 sequence: CASSATRTSTDTQYF. DNA of the CDR3: TGTGCCAGCAGTGCGACGAGGACTAGCACAGATACGCAGTATTTT.

CDR3 sequence reads: CASSPKGIRDEQYF. The CDR3 coding sequence is TGCGCCAGCAGCCCGAAGGGGATTCGCGACGAGCAGTACTTC. V gene TRBV5-1 combines with J gene TRBJ2-7; the D gene is possibly TRBD1 (5 bases). Trimming removed 4 bases at V and 5 bases at J, with 16 bases between. Germline CDR1 and CDR2: SGHRS and YFSETQ. The CDR3 consists of 14 residues.